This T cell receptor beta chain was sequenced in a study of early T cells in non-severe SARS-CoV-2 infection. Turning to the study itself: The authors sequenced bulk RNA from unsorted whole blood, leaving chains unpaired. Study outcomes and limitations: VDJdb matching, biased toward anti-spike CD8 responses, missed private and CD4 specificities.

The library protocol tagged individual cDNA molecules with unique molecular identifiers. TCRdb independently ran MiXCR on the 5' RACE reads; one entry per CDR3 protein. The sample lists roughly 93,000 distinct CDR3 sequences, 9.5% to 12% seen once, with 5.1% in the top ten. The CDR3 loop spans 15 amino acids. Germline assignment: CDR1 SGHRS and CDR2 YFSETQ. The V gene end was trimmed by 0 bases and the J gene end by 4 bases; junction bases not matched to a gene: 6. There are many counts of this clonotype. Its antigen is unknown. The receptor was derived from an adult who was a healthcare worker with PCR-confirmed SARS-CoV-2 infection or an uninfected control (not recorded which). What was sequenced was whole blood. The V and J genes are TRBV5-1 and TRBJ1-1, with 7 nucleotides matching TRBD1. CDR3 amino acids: CASSLGQGGSTEAFF. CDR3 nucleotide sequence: TGCGCCAGCAGCTTGGGACAGGGAGGTTCCACTGAAGCTTTCTTT.